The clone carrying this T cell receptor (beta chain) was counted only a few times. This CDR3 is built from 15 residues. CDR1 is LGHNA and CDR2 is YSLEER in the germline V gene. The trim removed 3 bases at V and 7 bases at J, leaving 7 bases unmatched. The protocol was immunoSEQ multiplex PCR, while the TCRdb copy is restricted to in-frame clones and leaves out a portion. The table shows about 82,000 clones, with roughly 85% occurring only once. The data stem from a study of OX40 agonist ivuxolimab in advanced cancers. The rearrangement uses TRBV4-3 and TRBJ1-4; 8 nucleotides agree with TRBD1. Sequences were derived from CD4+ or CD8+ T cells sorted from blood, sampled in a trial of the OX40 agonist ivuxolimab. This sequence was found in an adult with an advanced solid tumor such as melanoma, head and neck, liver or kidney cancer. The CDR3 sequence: CASSHDTGGGEKLFF. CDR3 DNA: TGCGCCAGCAGCCATGACACAGGGGGGGGTGAAAAACTGTTTTTT.